This T cell receptor (beta chain) was recorded in a study of molecular identifiers for immune sequencing clone quantification. At least ten counts were recorded for this clonotype. TCRdb analysed the PCR reads with MiXCR anew, one entry per CDR3 protein. The sample carries 400,000 to 600,000 distinct CDR3 sequences, about a quarter recorded once. Sorting was used to obtain naive CD8 T cells (CD8+CD4-CCR7+CD45RA+). The sequence derives from a human donor in good health. Some libraries in this study had Jurkat cell RNA spiked in. Sequenced: naive CD8+ T cells from blood, with Jurkat cell RNA spiked in. Subset noted: FACS-sorted CD8+CD4-CCR7+CD45RA+ naive T cells.

The CDR3 sequence: CASGLSPGELFF. The CDR3, as DNA: TGTGCTAGTGGTTTGTCCCCCGGGGAGCTGTTTTTT. The chain employs TRBV12-5 and TRBJ2-2; D is uncertain. Trimming took 2 bases from V and 6 from J, leaving 4 bases between them. Germline-derived CDR1 and CDR2 are LGHNT and FRNRAP. This CDR3 comprises 12 residues.